One sample yielded the 10 T cell receptor beta chains listed below, sequenced in a study of graft-versus-host responses after intestinal transplantation. Intraepithelial and lamina propria lymphocytes were isolated from graft specimens. Generated by immunoSEQ multiplex PCR, the TCRdb table keeps only in-frame clones and is missing some. Of about 37,000 clones in the sample, roughly 87% were seen once. Sequenced material: ileum tissue, taken about 200 days after intestinal transplant. Receptors were obtained from a human patient who received an intestinal transplant, so some T cells may come from the graft donor.

The V and J genes are TRBV29-1 and TRBJ2-1; D gene uncertain. Germline CDR1 is SQVTM and CDR2 is ANQGSEA. There are 13 residues in the CDR3. Trimming took 0 bases from V and 10 from J, leaving 13 bases between them. DNA for the CDR3: TGCAGCGTTGAAGATTTGTACAGCCAGGAGCAGTTCTTC. Translated: CSVEDLYSQEQFF.

The V and J genes are TRBV5-5 and TRBJ2-7; D call uncertain. Germline loops: CDR1 SGHKS, CDR2 YYEKEE (reference sequence). Trimming pared 3 bases from V and 2 bases from J, leaving 12 bases between. The CDR3 runs to 14 residues. CDR3 in amino acids: CASSSDVWPYEQYF. The CDR3 region has the DNA TGTGCCAGCAGCTCGGACGTTTGGCCCTACGAGCAGTACTTC.

The chain carries TRBV5-4 and TRBJ2-1; D uncertain. CDR1 is SGHNT and CDR2 is YYREEE in the germline V gene (reference sequence). The CDR3 runs to 13 residues. The V end lost 6 bases, the J end lost 7 bases, and 14 bases lay between the germline ends. CDR3 protein: CASTTPRDNEQFF. The CDR3 region has the DNA TGTGCCAGCACCACACCTCGCGATAATGAGCAGTTCTTC.

The V call is TRBV6-5, the J call TRBJ1-2; D gene ambiguous. CDR3 length: 11 amino acids. V was cut by 8 bases and J by 3 bases, with 7 bases left in between. In germline, CDR1 is MNHEY, CDR2 SVGAGI. The CDR3 DNA follows: TGTGCCAGCTGGGCCTACTATGGCTACACCTTC. Translation: CASWAYYGYTF.

The chain joins TRBV11-1 to TRBJ2-2; D is perhaps TRBD2 (6 bases). Per germline, CDR1 SGHAT and CDR2 FQDESV (reference sequence). Trimming took off 7 bases at V and 4 bases at J, with 13 bases between the two ends. The CDR3 is made up of 14 amino acids. CDR3 in amino acids: CASNRRGSTGELFF. CDR3 DNA: TGTGCCAGCAATCGGCGGGGTAGCACCGGGGAGCTGTTTTTT.

J is TRBJ2-5 and V is TRBV18, with a weak D call TRBD1 (5 bases). The germline CDR1 and CDR2 sequences are KGHSH and LQKENI. The CDR3 has 14 residues. V was trimmed by 0 bases and J by 5 bases, leaving 10 bases between them. The CDR3 coding sequence is TGTGCCAGCTCACCACCCAGGGAAAGGGAGACCCAGTACTTC. Translating gives CASSPPRERETQYF. Full variable domain (outside the CDR3, taken from reference TRBV18 and TRBJ2-5): NAGVMQNPRHLVRRRGQEARLRCSPMKGHSHVYWYRQLPEEGLKFMVYLQKENIIDESGMPKERFSAEFPKEGPSILRIQQVVRGDSAAYFCASSPPRERETQYFGPGTRLLVL.

This clone was observed once. The V gene is TRBV5-6, the J gene TRBJ1-1; D possibly corresponds to TRBD1 (5 bases). CDR3 size: 17 residues. The ends were cut back, 4 bases at V and 1 base at J, with 20 bases in the middle. Per germline, CDR1 SGHDT and CDR2 YYEEEE. CDR3 region: CASSVDGVVGANTEAFF. The CDR3, as DNA: TGTGCCAGCAGCGTCGATGGGGTGGTCGGGGCGAACACTGAAGCTTTCTTT.

The chain uses TRBV10-3 and TRBJ1-2; 11 nucleotides align to TRBD1. The V gene end was trimmed by 7 bases and the J gene end by 7 bases; junction bases not matched to a gene: 2. Germline CDR1 reads ENHRY; CDR2 reads SYGVKD. The CDR3 runs to 12 residues. Written as DNA, the CDR3 is TGTGCCATCATCGGGACAGGGGGTGGCTACACCTTC. This translates into CAIIGTGGGYTF.

This chain uses TRBV27 with TRBJ2-2, with no clear D. Germline V gene lookup returns CDR1 MNHEY and CDR2 SMNVEV (reference sequence). This CDR3 has 12 amino acids. V gave up 3 bases and J gave up 5 bases, with 4 bases separating them. The CDR3 loop reads CASSFNTGELFF. The CDR3 DNA reads TGTGCCAGCAGTTTTAATACCGGGGAGCTGTTTTTT.

The V call is TRBV28, the J call TRBJ1-2, with D unclear. This CDR3 comprises 13 residues. The ends were cut back, 6 bases at V and 5 bases at J, with 13 bases in the middle. Germline values: CDR1 MDHEN, CDR2 SYDVKM. Written as DNA, the CDR3 is TGTGCCAGCAGGGCTAATGGGTTATATGGCTACACCTTC. As protein: CASRANGLYGYTF.